This T cell receptor (beta chain) was observed in a study of shared clonotypes between healthy human individuals. Across the whole study: Researchers assigned three CD4 naive, three CD4 memory, two CD8 naive and one CD8 memory plate to each donor.

As defined, naive CD8 cells were CD45RO-negative and positively selected for CCR7, with terminally differentiated effector memory CD45RA+ cells excluded. With respect to this clone: The antigen is not known.

With 2 bases removed from V and 2 bases from J, the gap between germline ends came to 13 bases. This CDR3 comprises 15 residues. In germline, CDR1 is MNHNS, CDR2 SASEGT. Notes on the study in general: Naive subsets, compared against memory subsets, generally had larger estimated richness values.

At deep level, the assay was performed. Authors' data handling: Sequence data from immunoSEQ were junction-only and lacked quality scores; consequently, filtering differed. Clones were read by immunoSEQ multiplex PCR, and TCRdb kept only the in-frame ones, dropping some. For V, J and clone size, that table is used; D and trimming come from the DNA. The top ten hold more than 1.5% of the sample, which has roughly 2.1 million clones, 90% to 95% seen once. The TCR originated in a man younger than 30 in good health. Some clones in this sample may be carry-over from other donors' samples. This chain uses TRBV6-1 with TRBJ2-7; a weak D match, TRBD2 (5 bases). The sample comprised naive CD8+ T cells from PBMCs. The CDR3 DNA is TGTGCCAGCAGTGAACTGCGGGCTGGAACCTACGAGCAGTACTTC. Translated: CASSELRAGTYEQYF.